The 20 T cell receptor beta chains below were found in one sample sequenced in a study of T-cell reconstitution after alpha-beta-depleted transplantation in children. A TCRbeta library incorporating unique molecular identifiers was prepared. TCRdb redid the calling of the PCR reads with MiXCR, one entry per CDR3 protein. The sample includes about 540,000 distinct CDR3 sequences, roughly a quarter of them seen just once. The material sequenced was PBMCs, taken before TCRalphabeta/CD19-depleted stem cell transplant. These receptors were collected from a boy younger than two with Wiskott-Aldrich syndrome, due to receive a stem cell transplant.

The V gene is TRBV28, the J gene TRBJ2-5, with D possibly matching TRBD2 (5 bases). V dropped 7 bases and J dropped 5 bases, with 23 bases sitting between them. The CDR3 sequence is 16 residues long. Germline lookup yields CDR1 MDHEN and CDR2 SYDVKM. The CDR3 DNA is TGTGCCAGCACCGCTCTAAGCCCTCGGGGTAGGGAGACCCAGTACTTC. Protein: CASTALSPRGRETQYF.

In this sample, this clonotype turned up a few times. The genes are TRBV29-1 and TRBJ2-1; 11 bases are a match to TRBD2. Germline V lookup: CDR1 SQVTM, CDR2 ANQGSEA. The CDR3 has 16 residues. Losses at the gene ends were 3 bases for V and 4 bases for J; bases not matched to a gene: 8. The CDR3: CSVEGPGTSGYNEQFF. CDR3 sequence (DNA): TGCAGCGTTGAGGGCCCCGGGACTAGCGGATACAATGAGCAGTTCTTC.

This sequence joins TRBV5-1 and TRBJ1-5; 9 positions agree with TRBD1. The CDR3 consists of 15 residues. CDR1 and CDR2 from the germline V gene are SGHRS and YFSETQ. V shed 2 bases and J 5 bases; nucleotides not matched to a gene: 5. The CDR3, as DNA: TGCGCCAGCAGCTTTGGGACAGGGCGGGATCAGCCCCAGCATTTT. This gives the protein CASSFGTGRDQPQHF.

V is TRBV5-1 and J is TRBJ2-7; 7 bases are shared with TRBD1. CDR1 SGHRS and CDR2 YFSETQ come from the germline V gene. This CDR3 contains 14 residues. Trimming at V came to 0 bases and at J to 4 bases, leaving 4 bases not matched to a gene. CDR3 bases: TGCGCCAGCAGCTTGGGCAGGGGGTGGTACGAGCAGTACTTC. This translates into CASSLGRGWYEQYF.

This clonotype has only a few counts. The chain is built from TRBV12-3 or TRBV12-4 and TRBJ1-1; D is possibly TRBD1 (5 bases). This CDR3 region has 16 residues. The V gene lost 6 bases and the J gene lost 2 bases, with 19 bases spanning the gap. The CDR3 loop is CASSPADSPKNTEAFF. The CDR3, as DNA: TGTGCCAGCAGCCCTGCTGACAGTCCCAAAAACACTGAAGCTTTCTTT.

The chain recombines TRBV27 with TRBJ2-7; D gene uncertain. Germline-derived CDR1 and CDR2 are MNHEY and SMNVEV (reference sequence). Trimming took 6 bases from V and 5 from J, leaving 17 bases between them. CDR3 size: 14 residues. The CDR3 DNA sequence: TGTGCCAGCAGCCAAAATAGACTCTTCCACGAGCAGTACTTC. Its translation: CASSQNRLFHEQYF.

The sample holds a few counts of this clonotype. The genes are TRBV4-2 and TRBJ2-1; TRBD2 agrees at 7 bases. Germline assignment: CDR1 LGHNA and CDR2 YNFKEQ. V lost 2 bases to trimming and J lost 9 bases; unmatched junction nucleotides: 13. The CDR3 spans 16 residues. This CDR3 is CASSQKIGLVSAEQFF. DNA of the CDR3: TGTGCCAGCAGCCAAAAGATAGGACTAGTCAGTGCTGAGCAGTTCTTC.

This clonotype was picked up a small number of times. The CDR3 nucleotides read TGTGCCAGCAGCCCGGGGACAGTTGAGAGCAATCAGCCCCAGCATTTT. This sequence encodes CASSPGTVESNQPQHF. The chain has TRBV7-9 and TRBJ1-5; TRBD1 aligns across 7 bases. Germline assignment: CDR1 SEHNR and CDR2 FQNEAQ (reference sequence). This CDR3 spans 16 amino acids. V lost 5 bases to trimming and J lost 1 base; unmatched junction nucleotides: 8.

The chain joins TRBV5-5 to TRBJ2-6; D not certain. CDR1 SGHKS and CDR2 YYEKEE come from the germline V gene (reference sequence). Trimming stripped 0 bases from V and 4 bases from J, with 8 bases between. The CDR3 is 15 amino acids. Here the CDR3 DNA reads TGTGCCAGCAGCTTGGATAGGCGCGGGGCCAACGTCCTGACTTTC. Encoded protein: CASSLDRRGANVLTF.

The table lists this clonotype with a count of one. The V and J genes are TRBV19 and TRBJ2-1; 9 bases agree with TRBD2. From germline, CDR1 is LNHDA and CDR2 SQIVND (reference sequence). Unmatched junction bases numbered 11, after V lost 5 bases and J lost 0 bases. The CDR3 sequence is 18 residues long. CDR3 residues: CASSRSYGGRGSYNEQFF. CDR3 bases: TGTGCCAGTAGTCGCAGTTACGGCGGGAGGGGCTCCTACAATGAGCAGTTCTTC.

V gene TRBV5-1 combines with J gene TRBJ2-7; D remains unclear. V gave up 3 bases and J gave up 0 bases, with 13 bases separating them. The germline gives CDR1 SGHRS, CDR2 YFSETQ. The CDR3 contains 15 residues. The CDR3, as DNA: TGCGCCAGCAGCTCGCAGGTCTTAGGCTCCTACGAGCAGTACTTC. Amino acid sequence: CASSSQVLGSYEQYF.

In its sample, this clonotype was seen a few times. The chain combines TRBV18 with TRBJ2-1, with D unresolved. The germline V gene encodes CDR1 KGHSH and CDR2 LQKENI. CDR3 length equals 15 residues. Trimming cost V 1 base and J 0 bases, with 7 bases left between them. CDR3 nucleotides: TGTGCCAGCTCACCACAGGGATACTCCTACAATGAGCAGTTCTTC. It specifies CASSPQGYSYNEQFF.

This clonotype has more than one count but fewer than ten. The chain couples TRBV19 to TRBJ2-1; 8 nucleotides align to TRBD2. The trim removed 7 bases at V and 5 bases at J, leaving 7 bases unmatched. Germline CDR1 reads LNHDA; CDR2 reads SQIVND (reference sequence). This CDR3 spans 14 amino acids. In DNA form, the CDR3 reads TGTGCCAGTACCTATAGCGGGGTTAACAATGAGCAGTTCTTC. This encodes CASTYSGVNNEQFF.

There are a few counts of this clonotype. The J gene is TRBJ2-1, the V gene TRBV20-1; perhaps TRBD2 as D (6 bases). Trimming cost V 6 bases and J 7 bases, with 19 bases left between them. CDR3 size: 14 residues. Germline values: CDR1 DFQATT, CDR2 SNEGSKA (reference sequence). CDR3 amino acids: CSAPRPEGLNEQFF. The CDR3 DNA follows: TGCAGTGCCCCTCGCCCGGAGGGCCTGAATGAGCAGTTCTTC.

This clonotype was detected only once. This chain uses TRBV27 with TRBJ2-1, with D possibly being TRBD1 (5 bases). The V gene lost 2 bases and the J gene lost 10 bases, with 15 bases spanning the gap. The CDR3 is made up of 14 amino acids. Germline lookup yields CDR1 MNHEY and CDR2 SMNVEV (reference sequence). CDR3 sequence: CASSLLATGMEQFF. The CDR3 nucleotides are TGTGCCAGCAGTTTACTGGCAACAGGTATGGAGCAGTTCTTC.

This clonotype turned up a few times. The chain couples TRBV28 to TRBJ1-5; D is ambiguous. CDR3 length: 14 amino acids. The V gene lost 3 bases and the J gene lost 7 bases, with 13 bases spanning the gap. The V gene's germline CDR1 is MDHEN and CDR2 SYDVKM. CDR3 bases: TGTGCCAGCAGTTTGGAGAGGAAACGGCAGCCCCAGCATTTT. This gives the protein CASSLERKRQPQHF.

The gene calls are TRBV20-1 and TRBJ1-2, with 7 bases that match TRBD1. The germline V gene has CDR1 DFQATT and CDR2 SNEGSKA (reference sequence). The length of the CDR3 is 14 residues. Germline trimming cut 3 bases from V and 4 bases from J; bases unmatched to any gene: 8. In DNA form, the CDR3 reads TGCAGTGCTAGTGAGGGGGCAGGGGGCTATGGCTACACCTTC. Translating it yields CSASEGAGGYGYTF.

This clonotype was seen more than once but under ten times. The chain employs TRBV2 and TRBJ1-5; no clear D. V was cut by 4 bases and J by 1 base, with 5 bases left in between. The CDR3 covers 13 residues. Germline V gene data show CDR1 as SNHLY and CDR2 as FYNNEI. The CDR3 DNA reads TGTGCCAGCAGTGTGGGAAGCAATCAGCCCCAGCATTTT. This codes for CASSVGSNQPQHF.

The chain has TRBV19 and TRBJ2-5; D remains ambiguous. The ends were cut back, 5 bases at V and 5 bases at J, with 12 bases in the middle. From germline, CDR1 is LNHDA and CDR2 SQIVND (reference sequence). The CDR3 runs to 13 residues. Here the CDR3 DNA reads TGTGCCAGTAGTGAGATAAACGGGGAGACCCAGTACTTC. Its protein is CASSEINGETQYF.

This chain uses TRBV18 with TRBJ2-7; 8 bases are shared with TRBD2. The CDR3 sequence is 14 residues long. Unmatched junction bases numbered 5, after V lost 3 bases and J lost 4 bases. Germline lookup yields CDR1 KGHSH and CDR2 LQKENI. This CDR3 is CASSPSGRLYEQYF. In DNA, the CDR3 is TGTGCCAGCTCACCGAGCGGGAGACTTTACGAGCAGTACTTC.